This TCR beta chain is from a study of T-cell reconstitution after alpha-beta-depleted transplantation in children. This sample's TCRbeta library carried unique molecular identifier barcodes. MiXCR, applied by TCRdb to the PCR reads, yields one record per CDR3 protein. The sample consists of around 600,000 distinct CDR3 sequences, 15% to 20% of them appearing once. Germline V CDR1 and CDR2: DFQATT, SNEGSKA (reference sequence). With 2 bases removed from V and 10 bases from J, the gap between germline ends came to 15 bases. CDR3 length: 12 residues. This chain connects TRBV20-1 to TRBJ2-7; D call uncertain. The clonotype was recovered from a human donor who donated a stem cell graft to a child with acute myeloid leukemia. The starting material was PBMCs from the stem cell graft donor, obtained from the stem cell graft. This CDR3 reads CSARYRAETQYF. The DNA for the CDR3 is TGCAGTGCTAGATACCGGGCGGAAACCCAGTACTTC.